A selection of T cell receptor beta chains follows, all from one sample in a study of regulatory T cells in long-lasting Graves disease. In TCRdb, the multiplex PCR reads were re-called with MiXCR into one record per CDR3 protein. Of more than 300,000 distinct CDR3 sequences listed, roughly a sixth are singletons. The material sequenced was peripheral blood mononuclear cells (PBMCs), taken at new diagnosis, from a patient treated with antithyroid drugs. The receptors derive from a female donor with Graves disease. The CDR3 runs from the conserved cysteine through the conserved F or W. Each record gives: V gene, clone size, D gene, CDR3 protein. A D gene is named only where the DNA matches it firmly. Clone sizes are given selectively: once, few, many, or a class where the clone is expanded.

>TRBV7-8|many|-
CASSLGGRTGYNEQFF
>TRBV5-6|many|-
CASSADPARGYTF
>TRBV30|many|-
CAWGLSSTDTQYF
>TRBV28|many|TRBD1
CASRPSEGQVDTEAFF
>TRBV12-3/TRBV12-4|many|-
CASSSMGSNQPQHF
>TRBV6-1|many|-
CASGGYNQPQHF
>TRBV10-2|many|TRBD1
CASGTGGRGYTF
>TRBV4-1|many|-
CASSDPSGSEAFF
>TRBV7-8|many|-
CASSPRDGDQPQHF
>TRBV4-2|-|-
CASSQGGFDNEKLFF
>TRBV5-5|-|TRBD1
CASSPGQGLDNEQFF
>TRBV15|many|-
CATSRDGRGEEKLFF
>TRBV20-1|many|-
CSAEDTEAFF
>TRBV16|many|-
CASSQSRDTEAFF
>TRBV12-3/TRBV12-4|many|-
CASSLPYQPQHF
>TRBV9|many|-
CASSVESGGGALHF
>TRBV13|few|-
CASSPLIPRGQETQYF
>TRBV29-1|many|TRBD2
CSVEEPLAGVYEQYF
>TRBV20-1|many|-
CSARDHRQRRYEQYF
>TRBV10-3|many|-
CAISERTDYNEQFF
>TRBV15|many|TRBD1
CATSRDKQGAKDEQYF
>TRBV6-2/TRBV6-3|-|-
CASSYGTPGKHNEQFF
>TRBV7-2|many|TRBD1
CASSLVARGPGGELFF
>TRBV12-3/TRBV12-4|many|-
CASSLTPSSSEAFF
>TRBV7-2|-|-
CAGSLDGGELFF
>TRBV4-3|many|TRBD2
CASSQDFAGGLGFEQFF
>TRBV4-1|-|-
CASSQGRDSNQPQHF
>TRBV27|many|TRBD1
CASSGVGRGKEKLFF
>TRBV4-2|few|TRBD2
CASSQDLIPSGRGDEQFF
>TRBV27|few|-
CASRGPRWSNEQFF
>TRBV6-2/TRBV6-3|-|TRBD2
CASTPGLAGEGIYEQYF
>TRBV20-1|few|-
CSARDSNGRLNQPQHF
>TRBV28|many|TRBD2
CASSWTRYSGRAQDTQYF
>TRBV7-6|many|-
CASRSQPGLADEQYF
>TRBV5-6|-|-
CASSGYDWETQYF
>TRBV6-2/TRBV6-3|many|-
CASSYGTWYGADTQYF
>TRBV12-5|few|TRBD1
CASGLVPRGNEKLFF
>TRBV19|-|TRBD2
CASSIGGSGSADTQYF
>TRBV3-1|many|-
CASSPTFTGVTEAFF
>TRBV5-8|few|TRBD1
CASSPNTGADYGYTF
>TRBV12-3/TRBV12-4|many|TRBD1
CASIVGGTGGFGDQPQHF
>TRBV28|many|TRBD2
CASSLAGGGYNKQFF
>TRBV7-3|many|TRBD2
CASSSRGDAIESSYNEQFF
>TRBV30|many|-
CAWSDFGWGEQFF
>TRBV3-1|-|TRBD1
CASSQGLYPGQPFYEQYF
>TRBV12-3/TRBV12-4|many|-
CASLSGRPTDTQYF
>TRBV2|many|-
CASIEGSGNGYTF
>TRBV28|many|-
CASSPGWPSPYNEQFF
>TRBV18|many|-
CASSPTASNTEAFF
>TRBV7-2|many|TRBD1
CASSLRGTGSQPQHF
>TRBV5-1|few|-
CASSPDGDNEQFF
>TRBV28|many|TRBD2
CASSPGTTSGDEQFF
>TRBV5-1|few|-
CASSPGTQGYGYTF
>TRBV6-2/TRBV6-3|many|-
CASSYPAVGDGYTF
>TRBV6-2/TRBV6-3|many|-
CASSYGTTMGGYTF
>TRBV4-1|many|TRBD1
CASSHQRTGIGNQPQHF
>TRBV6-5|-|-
CASSYSVQLSYNEQFF
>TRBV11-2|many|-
CASSLVTGELFF